The TCR beta chain under discussion was sequenced for a study of blood T cell repertoires in COVID-19. In the authors' methods: Amplification with reference gene primers provided the estimates of nucleated cell counts. Generated by immunoSEQ multiplex PCR, the TCRdb table keeps only in-frame clones and is missing some. V, J and clone size derive from that table, while D and trimming were established from the DNA sequence. Of 150,000 to 200,000 clones listed, about 88% are singletons. Germline CDR1 SGHNT, CDR2 YYREEE (reference sequence). This CDR3 has 14 residues. J gave up 3 bases and V 4 bases, and 5 bases lay outside the gene matches.

The receptor's source is an elderly woman in a cohort sampled during active or convalescent COVID-19. Sequenced sample: peripheral blood. The rearrangement links TRBV5-4 to TRBJ2-7; 9 bases align to TRBD1. CDR3 nucleotide sequence: TGTGCCAGCAGCAGGGGACAGGGAGTCTACGAGCAGTACTTC. Encoded protein: CASSRGQGVYEQYF.